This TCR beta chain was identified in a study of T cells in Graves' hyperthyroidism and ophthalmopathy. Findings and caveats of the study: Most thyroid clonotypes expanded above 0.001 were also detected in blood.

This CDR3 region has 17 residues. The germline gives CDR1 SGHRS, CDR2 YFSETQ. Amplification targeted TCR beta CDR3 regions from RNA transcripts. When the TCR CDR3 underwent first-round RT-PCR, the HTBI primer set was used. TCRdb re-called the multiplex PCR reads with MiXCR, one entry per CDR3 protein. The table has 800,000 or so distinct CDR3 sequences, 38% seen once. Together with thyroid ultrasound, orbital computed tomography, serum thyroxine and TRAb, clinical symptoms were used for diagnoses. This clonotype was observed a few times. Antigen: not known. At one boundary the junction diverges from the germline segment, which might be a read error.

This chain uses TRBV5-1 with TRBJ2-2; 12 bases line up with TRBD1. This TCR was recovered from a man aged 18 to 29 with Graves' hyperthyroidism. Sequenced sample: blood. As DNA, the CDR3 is TGCGCCAGCAGGTTGGGACAGGGGGCGAGGAACACCGGGGAGCTGTTTTTT. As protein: CASRLGQGARNTGELFF.